A selection of T cell receptor beta chains follows, all from one sample in a study of shared T cell receptors in the human thymus. Sequencing was performed with immunoSEQ multiplex PCR; in TCRdb, only in-frame clones are kept and a portion is missing. The data show hundreds of thousands of clones, 87% seen once. This same sample was also taken into another study, of human thymus T cells.

The sequencing input was thymocytes. The source of these receptors is a boy under two years old with a congenital heart defect. The CDR3 runs from the conserved cysteine through the conserved F or W. D genes are given only for firm matches. Rows give clone size only sometimes, using once, few, many, or a class for an expanded clone.

TRBD2 | . | TRBJ2-1 | TRBV2 | CARNLLAGSYNEQFF | TGTGCCAGGAACCTTCTAGCGGGCTCCTACAATGAGCAGTTCTTC
. | . | TRBJ1-5 | TRBV4-3 | CASSQEFSYGNQPQHF | TGCGCCAGCAGCCAAGAGTTCAGTTACGGCAATCAGCCCCAGCATTTT
TRBD1 | . | TRBJ1-1 | TRBV9 | CASSVVHRGQAEAFF | TGTGCCAGCAGCGTAGTACACAGGGGGCAGGCTGAAGCTTTCTTT
. | . | TRBJ1-3 | TRBV6-6 | CASSPQSPTGNTIYF | TGTGCCAGCAGCCCACAGAGCCCGACGGGAAACACCATATATTTT
TRBD2 | . | TRBJ2-2 | TRBV13 | CASSVGLAANTGELFF | TGTGCCAGCAGTGTAGGGCTAGCGGCTAACACCGGGGAGCTGTTTTTT
. | . | TRBJ1-3 | TRBV4-3 | CASSPGGGSGNTIYF | TGCGCCAGCAGCCCAGGCGGGGGCTCTGGAAACACCATATATTTT
. | . | TRBJ2-7 | TRBV19 | CASSSQGGEVSYEQYF | TGTGCCAGTAGCTCCCAGGGGGGCGAGGTATCCTACGAGCAGTACTTC
TRBD1 | once | TRBJ2-5 | TRBV6-5 | CASSYQRQGETQYF | TGTGCCAGCAGTTATCAGAGACAGGGAGAGACCCAGTACTTC
. | . | TRBJ2-1 | TRBV5-6 | CASSLKGESYNEQFF | TGTGCCAGCAGCTTGAAGGGGGAATCGTACAATGAGCAGTTCTTC
. | . | TRBJ2-7 | TRBV27 | CASSLGDSYEQYF | TGTGCCAGCAGTTTAGGAGACTCCTACGAGCAGTACTTC
. | . | TRBJ1-2 | TRBV28 | CASSLNLPGHRYGYTF | TGTGCCAGCAGTTTAAACCTACCGGGACATCGCTATGGCTACACCTTC
TRBD1 | . | TRBJ2-1 | TRBV4-3 | CASSQDRKDRVTYNEQFF | TGCGCCAGCAGCCAAGATCGTAAAGACAGGGTGACCTACAATGAGCAGTTCTTC
TRBD1 | . | TRBJ1-6 | TRBV25-1 | CASSEYGTGNSPLHF | TGTGCCAGCAGTGAATATGGGACAGGGAATTCACCCCTCCACTTT
. | . | TRBJ2-5 | TRBV14 | CASSQDRTPLRAQYF | TGTGCCAGCAGCCAAGATCGGACACCGTTAAGAGCCCAGTACTTC
. | few | TRBJ2-2 | TRBV28 | CASSLCDRPNTGELFF | TGTGCCAGCAGTTTATGCGACAGGCCGAACACCGGGGAGCTGTTTTTT
TRBD2 | . | TRBJ2-3 | TRBV9 | CASSVATLADTDTQYF | TGTGCCAGCAGCGTAGCTACTCTAGCGGACACAGATACGCAGTATTTT
TRBD2 | . | TRBJ2-7 | TRBV5-5 | CASSGGLAGAPYEQYF | TGTGCCAGCAGCGGCGGGCTAGCGGGGGCCCCCTACGAGCAGTACTTC
TRBD2 | . | TRBJ2-1 | TRBV10-3 | CATSGGSYNEQFF | TGTGCCACATCGGGGGGGTCCTACAATGAGCAGTTCTTC
TRBD1 | . | TRBJ2-3 | TRBV28 | CASSLYLRDRDPDTQYF | TGTGCCAGCAGTTTATACCTCAGGGACAGGGATCCAGATACGCAGTATTTT
TRBD2 | . | TRBJ2-1 | TRBV29-1 | CSVTTSGSYEQFF | TGCAGCGTTACGACTAGCGGGAGTTATGAGCAGTTCTTC
TRBD2 | . | TRBJ2-2 | TRBV7-9 | CASSWALGPGLAITGELFF | TGTGCCAGCAGCTGGGCCTTAGGACCGGGACTAGCCATCACCGGGGAGCTGTTTTTT
TRBD2 | . | TRBJ2-7 | TRBV27 | CASSFSRLAGDYEQYF | TGTGCCAGCAGTTTTTCCAGACTAGCGGGAGACTACGAGCAGTACTTC
TRBD1 | . | TRBJ1-4 | TRBV30 | CAWNIGTGSEKLFF | TGTGCCTGGAATATCGGGACAGGGAGTGAAAAACTGTTTTTT
TRBD2 | . | TRBJ2-7 | TRBV7-2 | CASSPKGQKLAGAGYEQYF | TGTGCCAGCAGCCCCAAGGGGCAGAAACTAGCGGGGGCTGGGTACGAGCAGTACTTC
TRBD1 | . | TRBJ1-2 | TRBV25-1 | CASTGQGTWYGYTF | TGTGCCAGCACGGGACAGGGAACTTGGTATGGCTACACCTTC
TRBD1 | . | TRBJ2-3 | TRBV28 | CASSRDRGLTDTQYF | TGTGCCAGCAGTCGGGACAGGGGGCTCACAGATACGCAGTATTTT
TRBD1 | . | TRBJ1-2 | TRBV28 | CASSLDRGRSRPYGYTF | TGTGCCAGCAGTTTGGACAGGGGACGTAGTAGGCCTTATGGCTACACCTTC
TRBD1 | . | TRBJ2-7 | TRBV9 | CASSERDSSYEQYF | TGTGCCAGCAGCGAGAGGGACAGCTCCTACGAGCAGTACTTC
TRBD1 | . | TRBJ2-7 | TRBV19 | CASSETGSSYEQYF | TGTGCCAGTAGTGAGACAGGGAGCTCCTACGAGCAGTACTTC
TRBD2 | . | TRBJ2-7 | TRBV7-2 | CASRSGLAGTSYEQYF | TGTGCCAGCAGGTCGGGACTAGCGGGGACCTCCTACGAGCAGTACTTC
. | . | TRBJ2-1 | TRBV25-1 | CASSEWTASNEQFF | TGTGCCAGCAGTGAATGGACAGCCTCCAATGAGCAGTTCTTC
TRBD2 | . | TRBJ2-5 | TRBV11-2 | CASSLDASGGETQYF | TGTGCCAGCAGCTTAGATGCTAGCGGGGGGGAGACCCAGTACTTC
TRBD2 | few | TRBJ2-1 | TRBV5-6 | CASSSRRGGREQFF | TGTGCCAGCAGCTCAAGGCGGGGGGGCCGAGAGCAGTTCTTC
. | . | TRBJ2-7 | TRBV11-2 | CASSSNTAGESSYEQYF | TGTGCCAGCAGCTCTAACACAGCCGGGGAGAGCTCCTACGAGCAGTACTTC
TRBD1 | . | TRBJ2-2 | TRBV28 | CASRGPGQGAGELFF | TGTGCCAGCAGGGGGCCGGGACAGGGGGCCGGGGAGCTGTTTTTT
. | . | TRBJ1-2 | TRBV7-9 | CASSFLGQTYYGYTF | TGTGCCAGCAGCTTTCTCGGACAGACATACTATGGCTACACCTTC
. | . | TRBJ1-6 | TRBV19 | CASSRAFGSPLHF | TGTGCCAGTAGTAGGGCTTTCGGTTCACCCCTCCACTTT
. | once | TRBJ2-3 | TRBV5-1 | CASSGRTALPASTDTQYF | TGCGCCAGCAGCGGGCGGACAGCCTTACCTGCTAGCACAGATACGCAGTATTTT
. | . | TRBJ2-3 | TRBV7-2 | CASSKVAETSTDTQYF | TGTGCCAGCAGCAAGGTAGCCGAGACCAGCACAGATACGCAGTATTTT
. | . | TRBJ2-1 | TRBV25-1 | CASSGLTQSGRSYNEQFF | TGTGCCAGCAGTGGATTAACCCAGAGCGGGCGCTCCTACAATGAGCAGTTCTTC
. | . | TRBJ1-5 | TRBV4-1 | CASSQVSHGGAVEPQHF | TGCGCCAGCAGCCAAGTGAGTCATGGGGGGGCTGTGGAGCCCCAGCATTTT